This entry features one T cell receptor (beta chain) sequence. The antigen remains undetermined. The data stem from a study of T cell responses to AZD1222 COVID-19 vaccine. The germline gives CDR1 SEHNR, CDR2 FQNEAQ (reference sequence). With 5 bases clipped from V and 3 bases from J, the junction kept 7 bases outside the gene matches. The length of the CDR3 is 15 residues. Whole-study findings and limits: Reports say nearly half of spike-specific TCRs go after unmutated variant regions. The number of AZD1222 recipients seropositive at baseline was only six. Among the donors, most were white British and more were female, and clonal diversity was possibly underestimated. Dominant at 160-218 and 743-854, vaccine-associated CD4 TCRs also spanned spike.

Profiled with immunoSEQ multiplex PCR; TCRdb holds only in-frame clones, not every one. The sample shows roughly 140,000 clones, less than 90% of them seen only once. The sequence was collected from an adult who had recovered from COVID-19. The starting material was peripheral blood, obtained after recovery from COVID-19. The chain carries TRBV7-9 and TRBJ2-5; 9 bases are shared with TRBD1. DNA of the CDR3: TGTGCCAGCAGCCCGGGGACAGGGAGGGAAGAGACCCAGTACTTC. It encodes CASSPGTGREETQYF.